This is a list of T cell receptor beta chains from one sample in a study of blood T cell repertoires in COVID-19. The protocol was immunoSEQ multiplex PCR, while the TCRdb copy is restricted to in-frame clones and leaves out a portion. The sample records 450,000 or so clones, over 85% being singletons. Sequencing was performed on peripheral blood. The receptors shown here come from a man between 18 and 35 years old with COVID-19, enrolled during active disease. The CDR3 runs from the conserved cysteine through the conserved F or W. D genes are given only for firm matches. Not all rows give a size; the values are once, few, many and, for expanded clones, a class.

clone size: NA; V gene: TRBV6-5; D gene: TRBD2; J gene: TRBJ2-2; CDR3 protein: CASRNGLGTGELFF; CDR3 DNA: TGTGCCAGCAGAAACGGACTAGGGACCGGGGAGCTGTTTTTT
clone size: NA; V gene: TRBV5-4; D gene: TRBD2; J gene: TRBJ2-7; CDR3 protein: CASSLGLAGTREQYF; CDR3 DNA: TGTGCCAGCAGCCTGGGACTAGCGGGAACGAGGGAGCAGTACTTC
clone size: NA; V gene: TRBV10-2; D gene: TRBD1; J gene: TRBJ1-1; CDR3 protein: CAIRQGSEAFF; CDR3 DNA: TGCGCCATCAGACAGGGCTCTGAAGCTTTCTTT
clone size: NA; V gene: TRBV6-5; D gene: TRBD2; J gene: TRBJ2-7; CDR3 protein: CASSYLGVAGRYEQYF; CDR3 DNA: TGTGCCAGCAGTTACCTAGGGGTAGCGGGAAGGTACGAGCAGTACTTC
clone size: NA; V gene: TRBV4-2; D gene: NA; J gene: TRBJ2-2; CDR3 protein: CASSQAGGAPGELFF; CDR3 DNA: TGTGCCAGCAGCCAAGCTGGGGGGGCCCCCGGGGAGCTGTTTTTT
clone size: NA; V gene: TRBV7-7; D gene: TRBD1; J gene: TRBJ2-7; CDR3 protein: CASSSIRGRQGNIYEQYF; CDR3 DNA: TGTGCTAGCAGCTCCATCCGAGGGAGACAGGGTAATATCTACGAGCAGTACTTC
clone size: NA; V gene: TRBV4-1; D gene: NA; J gene: TRBJ2-7; CDR3 protein: CASSQDVSDTNYEQYF; CDR3 DNA: TGCGCCAGCAGCCAAGACGTCTCGGACACGAACTACGAGCAGTACTTC
clone size: NA; V gene: TRBV25-1; D gene: TRBD1; J gene: TRBJ2-5; CDR3 protein: CASRPWGQTETQYF; CDR3 DNA: TGTGCCAGCAGGCCCTGGGGACAGACAGAGACCCAGTACTTC
clone size: NA; V gene: TRBV2; D gene: TRBD1; J gene: TRBJ1-2; CDR3 protein: CASRTGGRVYGYTF; CDR3 DNA: TGTGCCAGCAGAACAGGGGGCCGGGTCTATGGCTACACCTTC
clone size: NA; V gene: TRBV6-6; D gene: NA; J gene: TRBJ2-2; CDR3 protein: CASSQYGTGELFF; CDR3 DNA: TGTGCCAGCAGTCAATACGGGACCGGGGAGCTGTTTTTT
clone size: NA; V gene: TRBV4-1; D gene: TRBD2; J gene: TRBJ2-1; CDR3 protein: CASSQRVSGGIEQFF; CDR3 DNA: TGCGCCAGCAGCCAAAGGGTTAGCGGGGGAATAGAGCAGTTCTTC
clone size: NA; V gene: TRBV24-1; D gene: TRBD1; J gene: TRBJ1-1; CDR3 protein: CATSGTGTEAFF; CDR3 DNA: TGTGCCACCAGTGGGACAGGCACTGAAGCTTTCTTT
clone size: NA; V gene: TRBV5-5; D gene: NA; J gene: TRBJ2-5; CDR3 protein: CASSGSGGALGNF; CDR3 DNA: TGTGCCAGCAGCGGCAGCGGTGGAGCCCTGGGAAACTTC
clone size: NA; V gene: TRBV10-1; D gene: NA; J gene: TRBJ1-1; CDR3 protein: CASRLGLTSEAFF; CDR3 DNA: TGCGCCAGCAGACTCGGACTGACCTCTGAAGCTTTCTTT
clone size: few; V gene: TRBV5-1; D gene: NA; J gene: TRBJ1-5; CDR3 protein: CASSPIGPQVNQPQHF; CDR3 DNA: TGCGCCAGCAGCCCAATCGGTCCACAGGTTAATCAGCCCCAGCATTTT
clone size: NA; V gene: TRBV5-1; D gene: TRBD1; J gene: TRBJ1-1; CDR3 protein: CASSPGQGNTEAFF; CDR3 DNA: TGCGCCAGCAGCCCCGGACAGGGCAACACTGAAGCTTTCTTT
clone size: NA; V gene: TRBV27; D gene: TRBD2; J gene: TRBJ2-1; CDR3 protein: CASSPMGGRAWNEQFF; CDR3 DNA: TGTGCCAGCTCCCCTATGGGGGGGAGGGCCTGGAATGAGCAGTTCTTC
clone size: once; V gene: TRBV7-6; D gene: TRBD2; J gene: TRBJ2-3; CDR3 protein: CASSLSGGGNTDTQYF; CDR3 DNA: TGTGCCAGCAGCTTATCTGGCGGGGGGAACACAGATACGCAGTATTTT
clone size: NA; V gene: TRBV7-6; D gene: NA; J gene: TRBJ1-1; CDR3 protein: CASSPGLPGTEAFF; CDR3 DNA: TGTGCCAGCAGCCCCGGACTCCCTGGAACTGAAGCTTTCTTT
clone size: NA; V gene: TRBV14; D gene: NA; J gene: TRBJ1-1; CDR3 protein: CASSQGPRGQYTEAFF; CDR3 DNA: TGTGCCAGCAGCCAAGGGCCCAGGGGCCAGTACACTGAAGCTTTCTTT
clone size: NA; V gene: TRBV5-6; D gene: TRBD1; J gene: TRBJ1-2; CDR3 protein: CASSRRDRGNYGYTF; CDR3 DNA: TGTGCCAGCAGCCGGCGGGACAGGGGGAACTATGGCTACACCTTC
clone size: NA; V gene: TRBV5-6; D gene: TRBD1; J gene: TRBJ1-4; CDR3 protein: CASSLGGTARPREKLFF; CDR3 DNA: TGTGCCAGCAGCTTGGGAGGGACAGCCCGGCCCCGGGAAAAACTGTTTTTT
clone size: NA; V gene: TRBV2; D gene: NA; J gene: TRBJ1-1; CDR3 protein: CASIQQSGLDTEAFF; CDR3 DNA: TGTGCCAGCATCCAGCAGTCAGGGCTGGACACTGAAGCTTTCTTT
clone size: NA; V gene: TRBV5-4; D gene: NA; J gene: TRBJ1-1; CDR3 protein: CASSLGVGRGNTEAFF; CDR3 DNA: TGTGCCAGCAGCTTGGGGGTGGGGAGAGGAAACACTGAAGCTTTCTTT
clone size: NA; V gene: TRBV27; D gene: TRBD1; J gene: TRBJ1-1; CDR3 protein: CASSTSDRGRGNTEAFF; CDR3 DNA: TGTGCCAGCAGTACTTCAGACAGGGGGCGAGGAAACACTGAAGCTTTCTTT
clone size: NA; V gene: TRBV19; D gene: NA; J gene: TRBJ1-5; CDR3 protein: CASMGSPSNQPQHF; CDR3 DNA: TGTGCCAGTATGGGCTCCCCTAGCAATCAGCCCCAGCATTTT
clone size: NA; V gene: TRBV7-2; D gene: TRBD2; J gene: TRBJ2-5; CDR3 protein: CASSKYSGSETQYF; CDR3 DNA: TGTGCCAGCAGCAAGTATAGCGGGAGTGAGACCCAGTACTTC
clone size: NA; V gene: TRBV4-1; D gene: NA; J gene: TRBJ1-4; CDR3 protein: CASSYSGTTATNEKLFF; CDR3 DNA: TGCGCCAGCAGCTACTCCGGGACAACTGCAACTAATGAAAAACTGTTTTTT
clone size: NA; V gene: TRBV18; D gene: TRBD2; J gene: TRBJ2-1; CDR3 protein: CASRGGESYNEQFF; CDR3 DNA: TGTGCCAGCCGGGGGGGGGAATCCTACAATGAGCAGTTCTTC
clone size: NA; V gene: TRBV5-1; D gene: NA; J gene: TRBJ2-6; CDR3 protein: CASSSWGDGANVLTF; CDR3 DNA: TGCGCCAGCAGCTCCTGGGGGGACGGGGCCAACGTCCTGACTTTC
clone size: NA; V gene: TRBV6-1; D gene: NA; J gene: TRBJ1-5; CDR3 protein: CASSERGADQPQHF; CDR3 DNA: TGTGCCAGCAGTGAACGGGGGGCAGATCAGCCCCAGCATTTT
clone size: NA; V gene: TRBV10-2; D gene: TRBD2; J gene: TRBJ2-1; CDR3 protein: CASRGPGTSVDNEQFF; CDR3 DNA: TGCGCCAGCAGGGGCCCCGGGACTAGCGTCGACAATGAGCAGTTCTTC
clone size: NA; V gene: TRBV5-1; D gene: NA; J gene: TRBJ1-2; CDR3 protein: CASSLEGRGLGYGYTF; CDR3 DNA: TGCGCCAGCAGCTTGGAAGGTCGGGGGTTGGGCTATGGCTACACCTTC
clone size: NA; V gene: TRBV5-1; D gene: TRBD1; J gene: TRBJ2-5; CDR3 protein: CASSSDRSSQETQYF; CDR3 DNA: TGCGCCAGCAGCTCGGACAGGAGTAGTCAAGAGACCCAGTACTTC
clone size: NA; V gene: TRBV2; D gene: NA; J gene: TRBJ2-7; CDR3 protein: CASSAGLEQYF; CDR3 DNA: TGTGCCAGCAGTGCCGGTCTCGAGCAGTACTTC
clone size: NA; V gene: TRBV6-6; D gene: TRBD1; J gene: TRBJ1-6; CDR3 protein: CASSTRQGNSPLHF; CDR3 DNA: TGTGCCAGCAGTACTCGACAGGGTAATTCACCCCTCCACTTT
clone size: NA; V gene: TRBV11-2; D gene: NA; J gene: TRBJ1-4; CDR3 protein: CASSSVDTPRQKLFF; CDR3 DNA: TGTGCCAGCAGCTCAGTAGACACGCCACGCCAAAAACTGTTTTTT
clone size: NA; V gene: TRBV6-5; D gene: TRBD1; J gene: TRBJ1-4; CDR3 protein: CASSYGDRGLEKLFF; CDR3 DNA: TGTGCCAGCAGTTATGGGGACAGGGGGCTTGAAAAACTGTTTTTT
clone size: NA; V gene: TRBV11-3; D gene: TRBD1; J gene: TRBJ2-7; CDR3 protein: CASSVNRGPYEQYF; CDR3 DNA: TGTGCCAGCAGCGTCAACAGGGGCCCCTACGAGCAGTACTTC
clone size: NA; V gene: TRBV9; D gene: TRBD2; J gene: TRBJ2-1; CDR3 protein: CASSLAGVGEQFF; CDR3 DNA: TGTGCCAGCAGCCTAGCGGGAGTAGGTGAGCAGTTCTTC
clone size: NA; V gene: TRBV27; D gene: TRBD1; J gene: TRBJ2-5; CDR3 protein: CASSPWDSQETQYF; CDR3 DNA: TGTGCCAGCAGTCCCTGGGACAGCCAGGAGACCCAGTACTTC
clone size: NA; V gene: TRBV25-1; D gene: NA; J gene: TRBJ1-3; CDR3 protein: CASTEWGRGHSGNTIYF; CDR3 DNA: TGTGCCAGCACCGAATGGGGCCGTGGTCACTCTGGAAACACCATATATTTT